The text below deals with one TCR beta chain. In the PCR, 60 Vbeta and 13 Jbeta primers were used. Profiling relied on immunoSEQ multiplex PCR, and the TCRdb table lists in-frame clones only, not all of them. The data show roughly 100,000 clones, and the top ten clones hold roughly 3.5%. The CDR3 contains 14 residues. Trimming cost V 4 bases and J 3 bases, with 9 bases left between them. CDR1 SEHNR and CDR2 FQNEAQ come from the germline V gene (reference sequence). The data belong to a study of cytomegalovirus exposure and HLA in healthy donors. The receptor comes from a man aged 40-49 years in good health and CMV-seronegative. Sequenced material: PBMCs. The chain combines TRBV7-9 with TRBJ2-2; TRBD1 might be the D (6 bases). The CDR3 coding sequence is TGTGCCAGCAGCTATACAGGGCACACCGGGGAGCTGTTTTTT. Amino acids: CASSYTGHTGELFF.